This passage covers 3 T cell receptor beta chains from one sample sequenced in a study of cytomegalovirus exposure and HLA in healthy donors. Assay used: immunoSEQ multiplex PCR; TCRdb lists only in-frame clones, some missing. The data show approximately 270,000 clones, around 85% seen once. The sample comprised PBMCs. These receptors all come from a young woman in good health and CMV-seronegative.

The chain joins TRBV4-3 to TRBJ2-7; D is perhaps TRBD2 (5 bases). Trimming removed 1 base from V and 4 bases from J, with 11 bases in between. From germline, CDR1 is LGHNA and CDR2 YSLEER. This CDR3 has 14 residues. The CDR3 sequence is CASSQVERDYEQYF. The CDR3 DNA reads as TGCGCCAGCAGCCAAGTGGAGAGGGATTACGAGCAGTACTTC.

The V and J genes are TRBV29-1 and TRBJ2-1; TRBD1 matches at 8 bases. CDR3 length: 12 residues. Germline CDR1 SQVTM, CDR2 ANQGSEA. Unmatched junction bases numbered 7, after V lost 0 bases and J lost 15 bases. DNA of the CDR3: TGCAGCGTTGAAGAAAAGGACAGGGCTTTGTTCTTC. Its protein product is CSVEEKDRALFF.

The V and J genes are TRBV6-5 and TRBJ1-2; D is unclear. The CDR3 totals 12 residues. Germline assignment: CDR1 MNHEY and CDR2 SVGAGI. The V gene lost 0 bases and the J gene lost 8 bases, with 7 bases spanning the gap. This CDR3 reads CASSYSGHGYTF. The CDR3 nucleotides are TGTGCCAGCAGTTACTCGGGCCACGGCTACACCTTC.